The clone carrying this TCR beta chain was seen many times. The germline CDR1 and CDR2 sequences are SEHNR and FQNEAQ (reference sequence). V gave up 5 bases and J gave up 9 bases, with 11 bases separating them. CDR3 length: 12 residues. The record originates from a study of T cells in Graves' hyperthyroidism and ophthalmopathy. Researchers took RNA transcripts and amplified the TCR beta CDR3 regions from them. The HTBI set primed first-round TCR CDR3 RT-PCR. One entry per CDR3 protein results from TCRdb running MiXCR on the multiplex PCR reads. The sample lists hundreds of thousands of distinct CDR3 sequences; approximately 14% were seen once. Patients aged 18 to 65 had newly diagnosed hyperthyroidism lasting under 2 months. Uncontrolled infections, other autoimmune diseases, pregnancy or lactation led to exclusion of patients.

The chain links TRBV7-9 to TRBJ1-5, with D possibly TRBD1 on 5 matching bases. Sequenced: blood. The sequence was obtained from a woman in her 30s with Graves' hyperthyroidism that later progressed to Graves' ophthalmopathy. The CDR3 bases are TGTGCCAGCAGCGCGGACATCGGGCCCCAGCATTTT. Residues: CASSADIGPQHF.